Below are 2 T cell receptor beta chains sequenced from a single sample in a study of cytomegalovirus exposure and HLA in healthy donors (dated by TCRdb to 2015 to 2018). Libraries were constructed by the immunoSEQ multiplex PCR assay. TCRdb limited this immuneACCESS table to in-frame rearrangements with V and J called. A share of clones is missing; checked studies link under half to unresolved V genes, and the rest is unexplained. This sample lists more than 120,000 clones; around nine tenths were detected once. Of the sample, 8.7% is held by the ten largest clones. Sequencing used PBMCs. The receptors here all came from a man aged 18 to 29 in good health and CMV-seropositive.

The chain recombines TRBV29-1 with TRBJ2-5; possibly TRBD2 for D (5 bases). V was clipped by 4 bases and J by 4 bases, with 10 bases between them. Per germline, CDR1 SQVTM and CDR2 ANQGSEA. The CDR3 spans 12 residues. The DNA for the CDR3 is TGCAGCGTTGGGGAGACGGGAGAGACCCAGTACTTC. As protein: CSVGETGETQYF.

The rearrangement links TRBV10-3 to TRBJ2-7, with 8 bases that match TRBD1. Trimming removed 3 bases from V and 2 bases from J; junction bases left unmatched: 12. CDR1 and CDR2 from the germline V gene are ENHRY and SYGVKD. The CDR3 has 17 residues. The CDR3 is CAISDPGGQGGTYEQYF. The CDR3 DNA follows: TGTGCCATCAGTGACCCAGGAGGACAGGGCGGTACCTACGAGCAGTACTTC.